This T cell receptor (beta chain) was captured in a study of blood T cell repertoires in COVID-19. Participants were aged about 18 to 90 years, lived in 20 to 25 US areas, and enrolled virtually. Each participant's cohort was designated according to participant-reported clinical history. The protocol was immunoSEQ multiplex PCR, while the TCRdb copy is restricted to in-frame clones and leaves out a portion. The table has 300,000 to 500,000 clones, around 87% seen once. Between the trimmed V and J ends, which lost 2 bases and 1 base, there was a span of 5 bases. Germline CDR1 and CDR2: SNHLY and FYNNEI. The length of the CDR3 is 14 residues.

The sequence derives from a woman in her twenties or thirties with acute COVID-19. V and J are TRBV2 and TRBJ2-2, with D perhaps matching TRBD1 (5 bases). Sequencing used PBMCs or T cells enriched from blood (not recorded which). The CDR3 region has the DNA TGTGCCAGCAGTGAAAGGGGGAACACCGGGGAGCTGTTTTTT. Its translation is CASSERGNTGELFF.